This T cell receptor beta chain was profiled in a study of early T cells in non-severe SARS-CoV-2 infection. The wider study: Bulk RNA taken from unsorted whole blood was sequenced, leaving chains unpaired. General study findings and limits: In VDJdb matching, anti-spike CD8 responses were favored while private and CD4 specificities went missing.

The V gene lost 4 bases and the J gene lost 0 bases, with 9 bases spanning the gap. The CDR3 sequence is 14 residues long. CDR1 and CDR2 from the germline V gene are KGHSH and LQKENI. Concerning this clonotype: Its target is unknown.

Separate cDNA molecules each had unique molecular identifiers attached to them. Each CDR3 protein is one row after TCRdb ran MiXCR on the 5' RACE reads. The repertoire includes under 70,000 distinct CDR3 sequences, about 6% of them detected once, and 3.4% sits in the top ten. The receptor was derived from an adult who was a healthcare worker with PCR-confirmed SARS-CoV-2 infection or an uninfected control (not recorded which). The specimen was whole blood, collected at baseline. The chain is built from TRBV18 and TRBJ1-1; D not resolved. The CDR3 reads CASSLGNLNTEAFF. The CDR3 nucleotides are TGTGCCAGCTCACTAGGCAATCTGAACACTGAAGCTTTCTTT.